This T cell receptor beta chain was profiled in a study of T-cell memory formation after mild COVID-19. Study in general: Largely, the TCR clusters proved donor specific. Overall study results and limits: Some clones that responded were present in memory (sampled pre-infection), which suggests cross-reactive memory joined.

Germline CDR1 reads MNHEY; CDR2 reads SVGEGT. This CDR3 has 16 residues. Remarks on this clonotype: No antigen is known for it.

TCR alpha and TCR beta cDNA libraries carrying sample barcodes and UMIs came from 5'RACE with constant-segment primers. MiXCR, applied by TCRdb to the 5' RACE reads, yields one record per CDR3 protein. The sample consists of around 83,000 distinct CDR3 sequences, approximately 25% of them appearing once. Specimen: PBMCs or a T cell subset sorted from them (not recorded which). The chain joins TRBV6-2 or TRBV6-3 to TRBJ2-7; 8 nucleotides align to TRBD2. This sequence originates from a man aged 18-30 years who had mild COVID-19 (a few samples of this study predate the infection). Cell type and time point are not known. The CDR3 region has the DNA TGTGCCAGCACTTACAGAGGGGCTAGCGGGCCGTACGAGCAGTACGTC. Residues: CASTYRGASGPYEQYV.